These T cell receptor beta chains were read from a single sample in a study of CD8 T cells in Susac syndrome. Via MiXCR, TCRdb re-called the immunoSEQ multiplex PCR reads, giving one row per CDR3 protein. This sample has about 140,000 distinct CDR3 sequences, with 90% to 95% found just once. Sequencing input: CD4+ T cells from PBMCs. The receptor source for this set is a human donor with multiple sclerosis. The CDR3 runs from the conserved cysteine through the conserved F or W. The D gene is left open where the match is weak. The size field is filled for only some rows; it gives once, few, many or a size class.

J gene | V gene | D gene | clone size | CDR3 protein | CDR3 DNA
TRBJ2-5 | TRBV29-1 | TRBD2 | . | CSVALAGAKTQYF | TGCAGCGTTGCACTAGCGGGAGCTAAGACCCAGTACTTC
TRBJ1-5 | TRBV20-1 | TRBD1 | . | CSATRDRGNQPQHF | TGCAGTGCTACCCGGGACAGGGGGAATCAGCCCCAGCATTTT
TRBJ2-3 | TRBV29-1 | TRBD2 | . | CSVRLAGRPDTQYF | TGCAGCGTTAGACTAGCGGGAAGGCCAGATACGCAGTATTTT
TRBJ2-7 | TRBV12-3/TRBV12-4 | TRBD1 | . | CASSLATGFGQYF | TGTGCCAGCAGTTTAGCGACAGGGTTCGGGCAGTACTTC
TRBJ2-1 | TRBV13 | TRBD2 | . | CASSLRLAAYNEQFF | TGTGCCAGCAGCCTCCGACTAGCGGCTTACAATGAGCAGTTCTTC
TRBJ2-2 | TRBV2 | . | . | CASQAEGTGELFF | TGTGCCAGCCAGGCCGAGGGCACCGGGGAGCTGTTTTTT
TRBJ2-3 | TRBV2 | TRBD2 | . | CASSALAGVGTDTQYF | TGTGCCAGCAGCGCTCTAGCGGGAGTCGGTACAGATACGCAGTATTTT
TRBJ2-5 | TRBV7-7 | . | once | CASSSGEVQETQYF | TGTGCCAGCAGCTCAGGGGAGGTACAAGAGACCCAGTACTTC
TRBJ2-5 | TRBV2 | TRBD1 | . | CASSRDSQETQYF | TGTGCCAGTAGCAGGGACAGCCAAGAGACCCAGTACTTC
TRBJ2-1 | TRBV3-1 | . | . | CASSQMGTGVMIF | TGTGCCAGCAGCCAGATGGGGACTGGGGTCATGATCTTC
TRBJ2-1 | TRBV7-9 | . | few | CASSLSAGTYNEQFF | TGTGCCAGCAGCTTGTCCGCGGGGACCTACAATGAGCAGTTCTTC
TRBJ1-2 | TRBV29-1 | . | . | CSARRHAGGLEGYTF | TGCAGCGCGAGGCGTCACGCTGGGGGCCTCGAGGGCTACACCTTC
TRBJ1-1 | TRBV5-1 | . | once | CASKSSGENTEAFF | TGCGCCAGCAAATCGTCAGGGGAGAACACTGAAGCTTTCTTT
TRBJ1-1 | TRBV24-1 | . | . | CATSMTENTEAFF | TGTGCCACATCAATGACAGAGAACACTGAAGCTTTCTTT
TRBJ2-7 | TRBV20-1 | TRBD2 | once | CSAWVSGREAAIYEQYF | TGCAGTGCTTGGGTCAGCGGGAGGGAGGCCGCTATCTACGAGCAGTACTTC
TRBJ2-7 | TRBV30 | . | once | CAWSGLRGREQYF | TGTGCCTGGAGTGGCCTCAGGGGTCGCGAGCAGTACTTC
TRBJ2-3 | TRBV28 | TRBD2 | once | CASSLSPSGRGQYF | TGTGCCAGCAGTTTATCCCCTAGCGGGAGGGGGCAGTATTTT
TRBJ1-5 | TRBV29-1 | TRBD1 | . | CSAGTGDQPQHF | TGCAGCGCCGGGACAGGGGATCAGCCCCAGCATTTT
TRBJ2-2 | TRBV6-1 | TRBD2 | . | CASSELAGGPTGELFF | TGTGCCAGCAGTGAACTAGCGGGGGGCCCCACCGGGGAGCTGTTTTTT
TRBJ1-1 | TRBV20-1 | . | . | CSARVLGSARGNTEAFF | TGCAGTGCTAGAGTGCTGGGGAGCGCTAGGGGGAACACTGAAGCTTTCTTT
TRBJ1-3 | TRBV20-1 | . | . | CSAWTTGNTIYF | TGCAGTGCGTGGACGACTGGGAACACCATATATTTT
TRBJ1-5 | TRBV28 | . | . | CASSSPGQSNQPQHF | TGTGCCAGCAGTTCCCCCGGACAGTCTAATCAGCCCCAGCATTTT
TRBJ2-1 | TRBV7-9 | . | . | CASSLEGTFSRNEQFF | TGTGCCAGCAGCTTAGAGGGTACGTTTTCCAGGAATGAGCAGTTCTTC
TRBJ1-1 | TRBV20-1 | . | once | CKLQGSPEAFF | TGCAAACTTCAGGGATCTCCTGAAGCTTTCTTT
TRBJ2-4 | TRBV13 | . | . | CASSQTQGRNIQYF | TGTGCCAGCAGCCAAACACAGGGTAGGAACATTCAGTACTTC
TRBJ1-5 | TRBV7-9 | . | . | CASSSRGSNQPQHF | TGTGCCAGCAGCTCCAGGGGCTCCAATCAGCCCCAGCATTTT
TRBJ1-5 | TRBV30 | . | . | CAWRLTGSGQPQHF | TGTGCCTGGCGTTTAACAGGGTCGGGTCAGCCCCAGCATTTT
TRBJ2-1 | TRBV29-1 | . | . | CSVWKYGGQGNEQFF | TGCAGCGTTTGGAAATACGGGGGGCAGGGCAATGAGCAGTTCTTC
TRBJ2-3 | TRBV28 | . | . | CASSLLQGGQYF | TGTGCCAGCAGTTTACTGCAGGGGGGGCAGTATTTT
TRBJ2-7 | TRBV24-1 | . | . | CATSRGASYEQYF | TGTGCCACCAGCAGAGGGGCCTCCTACGAGCAGTACTTC
TRBJ2-5 | TRBV3-1 | . | . | CASSHPWGETQYF | TGTGCCAGCAGCCACCCCTGGGGGGAGACCCAGTACTTC
TRBJ2-1 | TRBV20-1 | . | . | CSASTRGQFF | TGCAGTGCTAGTACGCGGGGGCAGTTCTTC
TRBJ2-2 | TRBV5-1 | TRBD1 | . | CASSRTTGSNTGELFF | TGCGCCAGCAGCAGAACGACAGGGTCCAACACCGGGGAGCTGTTTTTT
TRBJ1-2 | TRBV5-1 | . | . | CASSQKADSLSGYTF | TGCGCCAGCAGCCAAAAAGCAGACAGTTTATCTGGCTACACCTTC
TRBJ2-7 | TRBV30 | . | . | CAWRGVTAYEQYF | TGTGCCTGGAGGGGGGTAACAGCCTACGAGCAGTACTTC
TRBJ1-5 | TRBV27 | . | few | CASSRTGNQPQHF | TGTGCCAGCAGTCGGACGGGGAATCAGCCCCAGCATTTT
TRBJ1-1 | TRBV7-9 | . | . | CASSPGRAGAFF | TGTGCCAGCAGCCCGGGGAGAGCGGGGGCTTTCTTT
TRBJ2-2 | TRBV29-1 | . | . | CSVIGITNTGELFF | TGCAGCGTTATCGGGATCACGAACACCGGGGAGCTGTTTTTT
TRBJ2-3 | TRBV3-1 | . | . | CASSQEAGTDTQYF | TGTGCCAGCAGCCAAGAAGCAGGAACAGATACGCAGTATTTT
TRBJ1-4 | TRBV6-6 | . | . | CATRGRDGVEKLFF | TGTGCCACCAGGGGTCGGGACGGGGTTGAAAAACTGTTTTTT
TRBJ2-5 | TRBV5-1 | . | . | CASRQAQETQYF | TGCGCCAGCAGGCAGGCACAGGAGACCCAGTACTTC
TRBJ2-5 | TRBV3-1 | TRBD1 | . | CASSRQGAISETQYF | TGTGCCAGCAGCCGACAGGGGGCCATTAGCGAGACCCAGTACTTC
TRBJ1-5 | TRBV6-5 | . | . | CASSPSVSSYRSNQPQHF | TGTGCCAGCAGCCCCTCGGTAAGCTCGTATAGGTCAAATCAGCCCCAGCATTTT
TRBJ2-1 | TRBV12-3/TRBV12-4 | TRBD2 | . | CASSGTSGGPTYNEQFF | TGTGCCAGCAGCGGGACTAGCGGGGGCCCTACCTACAATGAGCAGTTCTTC
TRBJ2-6 | TRBV9 | . | . | CASSVVLSRGVGANVLTF | TGTGCCAGCAGCGTAGTCCTATCGCGGGGCGTTGGGGCCAACGTCCTGACTTTC
TRBJ1-2 | TRBV29-1 | . | . | CSVDQTGGYGYTF | TGCAGCGTTGATCAGACGGGGGGGTATGGCTACACCTTC
TRBJ1-3 | TRBV15 | . | . | CATSRDLGGIAENTIYF | TGTGCCACCAGCAGAGATCTAGGGGGAATTGCGGAAAACACCATATATTTT
TRBJ1-1 | TRBV28 | . | . | CASSLSDLVMNTEAFF | TGTGCCAGCAGTTTATCCGACCTGGTAATGAACACTGAAGCTTTCTTT
TRBJ2-3 | TRBV20-1 | . | . | CSASKDRSRRSTDTQYF | TGCAGTGCTAGTAAGGACCGCAGCCGCCGTAGCACAGATACGCAGTATTTT
TRBJ1-2 | TRBV9 | TRBD1 | . | CASSHNRGGYTF | TGTGCCAGCAGCCATAACAGGGGTGGCTACACCTTC
TRBJ1-2 | TRBV2 | . | . | CASSDGPSKTYGYTF | TGTGCCAGCAGTGATGGGCCCTCCAAGACCTATGGCTACACCTTC